A single sample gave rise to the 18 T cell receptor beta chains below, sequenced in a study of siplizumab effects on memory and regulatory T cells. Only in-frame clones appear in the TCRdb table, and some are missing; sequencing was by immunoSEQ multiplex PCR. The table records more than 95,000 clones, around 94% of them present only once. The sample consisted of non-Treg CD4+ T cells sorted from blood. Receptor source: a human donor in good health.

The chain combines TRBV5-1 with TRBJ2-2; D is unclear. Trimming shortened V by 0 bases and J by 5 bases, and 5 bases separated the two germline ends. From germline, CDR1 is SGHRS and CDR2 YFSETQ. The CDR3 runs to 13 residues. The CDR3 loop is CASSLVTTGELFF. The CDR3 nucleotides are TGCGCCAGCAGCTTGGTAACGACCGGGGAGCTGTTTTTT. The full variable domain, with the rest looked up from reference TRBV5-1 and TRBJ2-2, is KAGVTQTPRYLIKTRGQQVTLSCSPISGHRSVSWYQQTPGQGLQFLFEYFSETQRNKGNFPGRFSGRQFSNSRSEMNVSTLELGDSALYLCASSLVTTGELFFGEGSRLTVL.

This rearrangement joins TRBV5-1 to TRBJ2-7; 13 nucleotides align to TRBD2. Germline CDR1 reads SGHRS; CDR2 reads YFSETQ. The CDR3 has 17 amino acids. V trimming: 4 bases; J trimming: 0 bases; junction bases outside the gene matches: 7. The CDR3 loop reads CASSKGLAGLSSYEQYF. The CDR3 nucleotides read TGCGCCAGCAGCAAGGGACTAGCGGGGCTGAGCTCCTACGAGCAGTACTTC.

The chain links TRBV6-1 to TRBJ2-3, with 12 bases lining up with TRBD1. J gave up 4 bases and V 3 bases, and 2 bases lay outside the gene matches. Germline values: CDR1 MNHNS, CDR2 SASEGT. The CDR3 loop spans 15 amino acids. The CDR3 sequence: CASSEGQGASDTQYF. The CDR3 bases are TGTGCCAGCAGTGAGGGACAGGGGGCATCAGATACGCAGTATTTT.

The rearrangement uses TRBV5-1 and TRBJ2-1; D gene unclear. Germline V lookup: CDR1 SGHRS, CDR2 YFSETQ. Trimming left V 2 bases short and J 4 bases short, with 13 bases between. The CDR3 runs 15 residues. The CDR3 sequence: CASSFGDVDYNEQFF. The CDR3 nucleotides are TGCGCCAGCAGCTTTGGAGACGTTGATTACAATGAGCAGTTCTTC.

The CDR3 DNA sequence: TGCGCCAGCAGGACCTTGACAGGGGGGGATCACGAGCAGTACTTC. Translating it yields CASRTLTGGDHEQYF. This sequence joins TRBV4-1 and TRBJ2-5, with 9 nucleotides matching TRBD1. Matching the DNA end better, TRBJ2-7 makes the J call doubtful. Germline V gene sequence: CDR1 MGHRA, CDR2 YSYEKL. This CDR3 is built from 15 residues.

The chain uses TRBV5-1 and TRBJ2-3, with 11 bases matching TRBD1. J gave up 3 bases and V 4 bases, and 4 bases lay outside the gene matches. The CDR3 consists of 15 residues. The germline CDR1 and CDR2 sequences are SGHRS and YFSETQ. DNA for the CDR3: TGCGCCAGCAGCCTCGGGACAGGGGGTACAGATACGCAGTATTTT. Translating it yields CASSLGTGGTDTQYF.

The chain recombines TRBV5-4 with TRBJ1-3; D is perhaps TRBD1 (5 bases). This CDR3 contains 16 residues. The V and J ends lost 0 bases and 0 bases respectively, with 10 bases between them. The germline gives CDR1 SGHNT, CDR2 YYREEE (reference sequence). CDR3 protein: CASSLAGGVSGNTIYF. CDR3 DNA: TGTGCCAGCAGCTTGGCGGGGGGGGTCTCTGGAAACACCATATATTTT.

J is TRBJ2-3 and V is TRBV6-5; either TRBD1 or TRBD2 may supply D (5 bases each). The germline gives CDR1 MNHEY, CDR2 SVGAGI. Trimming left V 2 bases short and J 0 bases short, with 9 bases between. CDR3 length: 15 residues. CDR3 coding DNA: TGTGCCAGCAGTTACGAGGGGCAGAGCACAGATACGCAGTATTTT. This codes for CASSYEGQSTDTQYF.

This rearrangement joins TRBV6-5 to TRBJ1-2; TRBD1 is a possible D gene (5 bases). Germline CDR1 reads MNHEY; CDR2 reads SVGAGI. CDR3 length equals 14 residues. Trimming cost V 2 bases and J 4 bases, with 11 bases left between them. The CDR3, as DNA: TGTGCCAGCAGTTACACGGGGGGGGTCTATGGCTACACCTTC. Residues: CASSYTGGVYGYTF.

The chain recombines TRBV10-3 with TRBJ1-1; D is possibly TRBD1 (5 bases). The CDR3 extends over 16 amino acids. From germline, CDR1 is ENHRY and CDR2 SYGVKD. V shed 7 bases and J shed 2 bases, with 20 bases lying between them. The CDR3, as DNA: TGTGCCATCAAGGGGTCTGGCGATTGGTTAAACACTGAAGCTTTCTTT. This encodes CAIKGSGDWLNTEAFF.

The chain uses TRBV7-9 and TRBJ2-7; 10 positions match TRBD2. After removal of 3 bases from V and 0 bases from J, the junction contained 5 bases not matched to a gene. Germline assignment: CDR1 SEHNR and CDR2 FQNEAQ (reference sequence). The CDR3 spans 16 residues. The CDR3 DNA follows: TGTGCCAGCAGCTTCGGACTAGCGGCGCTCTCCTACGAGCAGTACTTC. Its translation is CASSFGLAALSYEQYF.

The chain is built from TRBV19 and TRBJ2-5; 14 nucleotides align to TRBD2. The CDR3 is 16 residues long. Unmatched junction bases numbered 3, after V lost 3 bases and J lost 3 bases. Per germline, CDR1 LNHDA and CDR2 SQIVND (reference sequence). This CDR3 is CASSIGLAGGKETQYF. The CDR3 nucleotides are TGTGCCAGTAGTATTGGACTAGCGGGAGGAAAAGAGACCCAGTACTTC.

Only one count was recorded for this clone. The V call is TRBV7-2, the J call TRBJ1-5; D gene ambiguous. The germline V gene has CDR1 SGHTA and CDR2 FQGNSA. The CDR3 contains 13 residues. V was trimmed by 4 bases and J by 2 bases, leaving 6 bases between them. This CDR3 reads CASSSRGNQPQHF. The CDR3 region has the DNA TGTGCCAGCAGCTCGAGGGGCAATCAGCCCCAGCATTTT.

This clone was counted between two and nine times. V gene TRBV18 combines with J gene TRBJ2-7; 10 nucleotides line up with TRBD2. Germline loops: CDR1 KGHSH, CDR2 LQKENI. This CDR3 comprises 15 residues. V lost 6 bases to trimming and J lost 2 bases; unmatched junction nucleotides: 7. CDR3 nucleotides: TGTGCCAGCTCCCCCGGACTAGCGGAAGCCTACGAGCAGTACTTC. Translated, it gives CASSPGLAEAYEQYF. Looking up the rest from reference TRBV18 and TRBJ2-7 gives the full variable domain: NAGVMQNPRHLVRRRGQEARLRCSPMKGHSHVYWYRQLPEEGLKFMVYLQKENIIDESGMPKERFSAEFPKEGPSILRIQQVVRGDSAAYFCASSPGLAEAYEQYFGPGTRLTVT.

The chain employs TRBV2 and TRBJ1-2; a weak D match, TRBD1 (5 bases). V was shortened by 5 bases and J by 6 bases, with 10 bases between the two germline ends. The CDR3 is made up of 12 amino acids. Germline V gives CDR1 SNHLY, CDR2 FYNNEI. The CDR3 nucleotides read TGTGCCAGCAGTCAGACAGACCATGGCTACACCTTC. Translation gives CASSQTDHGYTF.

The genes are TRBV5-4 and TRBJ2-2, with a weak D call TRBD2 (5 bases). The CDR3 covers 11 residues. Deletions cut 4 bases from V and 8 bases from J, with 6 bases between. Germline CDR1 and CDR2: SGHNT and YYREEE (reference sequence). CDR3: CASSRGGELFF. In DNA form, the CDR3 reads TGTGCCAGCAGCCGAGGGGGGGAGCTGTTTTTT.

This clone appeared a single time. J is TRBJ2-1 and V is TRBV10-1; D is uncertain. Per the germline V gene, CDR1 is WNHNN and CDR2 is SYGVQD (reference sequence). The CDR3 loop spans 14 amino acids. V was cut by 7 bases and J by 0 bases, with 10 bases left in between. CDR3 DNA sequence: TGCGCCAGCAATCAACGGAGCTCCTACAATGAGCAGTTCTTC. It specifies CASNQRSSYNEQFF.

This chain joins TRBV6-1 and TRBJ2-7; 11 bases are a match to TRBD2. The CDR3 is 14 amino acids. Per the germline V gene, CDR1 is MNHNS and CDR2 is SASEGT. The junction had 5 bases not matched to a gene; V was cut back by 7 bases and J by 3 bases. CDR3 amino acids: CASTGGTSGYEQYF. CDR3 sequence (DNA): TGTGCCAGCACCGGCGGGACTAGCGGCTACGAGCAGTACTTC.